The 12 T cell receptor beta chains below were found in one sample sequenced in a study of shared clonotypes between healthy human individuals. CD8 cells regarded as naive lacked CD45RO, were positively chosen for CCR7, and omitted terminally differentiated effector memory CD45RA+ cells. Here immunoSEQ multiplex PCR was the method, and the copy in TCRdb shows in-frame clones only, minus some. The sample records 600,000 or so clones, more than 95% being singletons. The specimen sequenced was naive CD8+ T cells sorted from blood. These receptors all stem from a man under 40 in good health.

The rearrangement joins TRBV27 to TRBJ2-7; D remains ambiguous. Trimming removed 1 base at V and 2 bases at J, with 6 bases between. CDR1 MNHEY and CDR2 SMNVEV come from the germline V gene (reference sequence). The CDR3 has 13 residues. The CDR3 sequence: CASSLYFPYEQYF. The CDR3 DNA sequence: TGTGCCAGCAGTTTATACTTTCCCTACGAGCAGTACTTC.

Note on this clone: Compared with germline, one end of the junction differs, possibly owing to a read error. The chain links TRBV7-7 to TRBJ2-3; D gene unclear. The CDR3 has 15 amino acids. Germline CDR1 and CDR2: SSHAT and FNYEAQ (reference sequence). The CDR3 sequence is CASSFSPENTDTQYF. The CDR3 DNA sequence: TGTGCTAGCAGCTTTAGCCCTGAAAACACAGATACGCAGTATTTT. The whole variable domain, remainder taken from reference TRBV7-7 and TRBJ2-3, is GAGVSQSPRYKVTKRGQDVTLRCDPISSHATLYWYQQALGQGPEFLTYFNYEAQPDKSGLPSDRFSAERPEGSISTLTIQRTEQRDSAMYRCASSFSPENTDTQYFGPGTRLTVL.

The chain combines TRBV7-9 with TRBJ2-7; the D call may be TRBD1 or TRBD2 (5 bases each). Looked up from germline, CDR1 is SEHNR and CDR2 is FQNEAQ (reference sequence). V was clipped by 4 bases and J by 3 bases, with 22 bases between them. The CDR3 is 17 residues long. The CDR3 is CASSSDRDPPTYYEQYF. The CDR3 region has the DNA TGTGCCAGCAGCTCCGACCGGGACCCCCCGACATACTACGAGCAGTACTTC.

The chain couples TRBV28 to TRBJ1-1; D gene ambiguous. This CDR3 has 14 residues. Germline V gene sequence: CDR1 MDHEN, CDR2 SYDVKM. V was shortened by 5 bases and J by 1 base, with 11 bases between the two germline ends. The CDR3 DNA is TGTGCCAGCAGTCTACCTTACAGGAACACTGAAGCTTTCTTT. It is translated as CASSLPYRNTEAFF.

This rearrangement joins TRBV19 to TRBJ1-1; D remains unclear. The CDR3 is 15 residues long. From germline, CDR1 is LNHDA and CDR2 SQIVND (reference sequence). V gave up 6 bases and J gave up 2 bases, with 16 bases separating them. The CDR3 region has the DNA TGTGCCAGTAGCCCTAATTCCGCTCCAAACACTGAAGCTTTCTTT. Translation gives CASSPNSAPNTEAFF.

The count of this clone is one. Germline is not matched at one junction end, which may reflect a read error. The chain recombines TRBV7-7 with TRBJ2-3; D may be TRBD2 (6 bases). This CDR3 spans 14 amino acids. Germline CDR1 reads SSHAT; CDR2 reads FNYEAQ (reference sequence). CDR3 coding DNA: TGTGCTAGCAGCCGAGGGACTCCAACAGATACGCAGTATTTT. Translation gives CASSRGTPTDTQYF.

This chain links TRBV6-6 with TRBJ2-3, with 9 bases lining up with TRBD2. The germline gives CDR1 MNHNY, CDR2 SVGAGI (reference sequence). The CDR3 sequence is 14 residues long. The V and J ends lost 7 bases and 5 bases, in that order; junction bases with no gene match: 7. CDR3 residues: CASTAGGLGDTQYF. The DNA for the CDR3 is TGTGCCAGCACAGCGGGAGGTTTGGGAGATACGCAGTATTTT.

This chain connects TRBV7-9 to TRBJ1-5, with D perhaps TRBD1 (6 bases). Deletions cut 5 bases from V and 7 bases from J, with 15 bases between. Germline CDR1 and CDR2: SEHNR and FQNEAQ (reference sequence). The CDR3 is 14 residues long. The CDR3 here is CASSTMGAIQPQHF. The CDR3 bases are TGTGCCAGCAGCACCATGGGGGCGATCCAGCCCCAGCATTTT. The full variable domain, completed using reference TRBV7-9 and TRBJ1-5, is DTGVSQNPRHKITKRGQNVTFRCDPISEHNRLYWYRQTLGQGPEFLTYFQNEAQLEKSRLLSDRFSAERPKGSFSTLEIQRTEQGDSAMYLCASSTMGAIQPQHFGDGTRLSIL.

The rearrangement joins TRBV7-9 to TRBJ2-1; D is undetermined. Trimming removed 5 bases at V and 10 bases at J, with 6 bases between. Per germline, CDR1 SEHNR and CDR2 FQNEAQ (reference sequence). CDR3 length: 10 amino acids. CDR3 region: CASSEREQFF. The CDR3 DNA reads TGTGCCAGCAGCGAGAGGGAGCAGTTCTTC.

The rearrangement joins TRBV7-9 to TRBJ2-7, with D possibly being TRBD2 (6 bases). Germline lookup yields CDR1 SEHNR and CDR2 FQNEAQ (reference sequence). The CDR3 contains 13 residues. Trimming left V 5 bases short and J 7 bases short, with 15 bases between. DNA for the CDR3: TGTGCCAGCAGCCGGACTACTCCCCAGGAGCAGTACTTC. Protein product: CASSRTTPQEQYF.

The chain is built from TRBV6-6 and TRBJ2-7, with D perhaps TRBD2 (5 bases). Trimming left V 7 bases short and J 0 bases short, with 19 bases between. Germline CDR1 MNHNY, CDR2 SVGAGI (reference sequence). The CDR3 covers 16 residues. The CDR3 region is CASTPGSDDLSYEQYF. CDR3 coding DNA: TGTGCCAGCACCCCGGGAAGCGACGACCTCTCCTACGAGCAGTACTTC.

The V gene is TRBV7-9, the J gene TRBJ1-4; D not certain. Trimming stripped 3 bases from V and 7 bases from J, with 15 bases between. The germline CDR1 and CDR2 sequences are SEHNR and FQNEAQ (reference sequence). The CDR3 sequence is 15 residues long. CDR3 sequence (DNA): TGTGCCAGCAGCTTTGGCGTAACGGGCTCTGAAAAACTGTTTTTT. Residues: CASSFGVTGSEKLFF.